The 23 T cell receptor beta chains reported below all come from one sample, sequenced in a study of T cell responses to AZD1222 COVID-19 vaccine. Generated by immunoSEQ multiplex PCR, the TCRdb table keeps only in-frame clones and is missing some. The data hold about 100,000 clones, with roughly nine tenths observed a single time. Sequenced material: peripheral blood, taken on day 0 of AZD1222 vaccination. The receptors shown here come from an adult in good health.

This clone appeared a single time. The chain is built from TRBV4-2 and TRBJ1-5; a possible D gene is TRBD1 (6 bases). This CDR3 has 18 residues. Germline values: CDR1 LGHNA, CDR2 YNFKEQ. The ends were cut back, 0 bases at V and 0 bases at J, with 15 bases in the middle. CDR3 sequence (DNA): TGTGCCAGCAGCCAAGAAACGGACAGAACCTATAGCAATCAGCCCCAGCATTTT. It codes for CASSQETDRTYSNQPQHF.

The rearrangement uses TRBV4-1 and TRBJ2-1; D gene uncertain. Per the germline V gene, CDR1 is MGHRA and CDR2 is YSYEKL. V was cut by 1 base and J by 0 bases, with 10 bases left in between. CDR3 length: 16 residues. The CDR3 DNA is TGCGCCAGCAGCCAAGTCGACCAGAGCTCCTACAATGAGCAGTTCTTC. Encoded protein: CASSQVDQSSYNEQFF.

The chain recombines TRBV5-1 with TRBJ2-7, with D unclear. Trimming cost V 0 bases and J 8 bases, with 15 bases left between them. The germline V gene encodes CDR1 SGHRS and CDR2 YFSETQ. The CDR3 is made up of 14 amino acids. Here the CDR3 reads CASSLDGSGRKQYF. In DNA, the CDR3 is TGCGCCAGCAGCTTGGACGGTTCCGGCAGGAAGCAGTACTTC.

The chain has TRBV30 and TRBJ2-1; TRBD2 aligns across 9 bases. This CDR3 contains 13 residues. V gave up 3 bases and J gave up 7 bases; unmatched junction bases: 4. In germline, CDR1 is GTSNPN, CDR2 SVGIG (reference sequence). In DNA form, the CDR3 reads TGTGCCTGGAGCCCTAGCGGGAAAAATGAGCAGTTCTTC. This encodes CAWSPSGKNEQFF.

This clone has only one observation. The rearrangement links TRBV7-8 to TRBJ1-1; 7 bases align to TRBD1. J lost 4 bases, V lost 5 bases, and 7 bases had no gene match. The CDR3 loop spans 14 amino acids. Germline values: CDR1 SGHVS, CDR2 FQNEAQ. The CDR3 is CASSRGGAGTEAFF. CDR3 DNA sequence: TGTGCCAGCAGCCGAGGGGGCGCGGGCACTGAAGCTTTCTTT.

V gene TRBV28 combines with J gene TRBJ1-1; TRBD1 aligns across 7 bases. Germline values: CDR1 MDHEN, CDR2 SYDVKM. The CDR3 is made up of 13 amino acids. After removal of 6 bases from V and 7 bases from J, the junction contained 8 bases not matched to a gene. DNA for the CDR3: TGTGCCAGCAGGGGTACAGGGGAATTTGAAGCTTTCTTT. Protein: CASRGTGEFEAFF.

This sequence joins TRBV5-1 and TRBJ1-5; no reliable D call. CDR3 size: 14 residues. CDR1 and CDR2 from the germline V gene are SGHRS and YFSETQ. V was pared by 0 bases and J by 6 bases, with 10 bases between. CDR3 sequence (DNA): TGCGCCAGCAGCTTGGGAGGGCCCCCTCAGCCCCAGCATTTT. It codes for CASSLGGPPQPQHF.

This chain uses TRBV9 with TRBJ2-1; 7 bases line up with TRBD1. This CDR3 region has 13 residues. The germline CDR1 and CDR2 sequences are SGDLS and YYNGEE. V trimming: 3 bases; J trimming: 10 bases; junction bases outside the gene matches: 7. The CDR3 DNA reads as TGTGCCAGCAGCGACCAATGGACAGGAGAGCAGTTCTTC. Protein: CASSDQWTGEQFF.

The gene calls are TRBV5-1 and TRBJ2-5, with D unresolved. The germline V gene encodes CDR1 SGHRS and CDR2 YFSETQ. This CDR3 region has 14 residues. Trimming removed 4 bases at V and 4 bases at J, with 14 bases between. CDR3 protein: CASSDARTPETQYF. CDR3 sequence (DNA): TGCGCCAGCAGCGATGCCCGTACCCCAGAGACCCAGTACTTC.

The chain uses TRBV10-3 and TRBJ2-5, with TRBD2 identical over 12 bases. Germline CDR1 is ENHRY and CDR2 is SYGVKD. J gave up 5 bases and V 4 bases, and 14 bases lay outside the gene matches. The CDR3 is made up of 18 amino acids. CDR3 in DNA: TGTGCCATCAGTGCGGGGGGGGTGACTAGCGGGAGCTGGGAGACCCAGTACTTC. Translation gives CAISAGGVTSGSWETQYF.

This chain links TRBV5-4 with TRBJ2-1; possibly TRBD2 for D (6 bases). Trimming left V 4 bases short and J 8 bases short, with 19 bases between. Germline CDR1 and CDR2: SGHNT and YYREEE (reference sequence). This CDR3 is 15 amino acids long. As DNA, the CDR3 is TGTGCCAGCAGCACACAGGAGGGGAGTTCGGATGAGCAGTTCTTC. This sequence encodes CASSTQEGSSDEQFF. Complete variable domain (other parts from reference TRBV5-4 and TRBJ2-1): ETGVTQSPTHLIKTRGQQVTLRCSSQSGHNTVSWYQQALGQGPQFIFQYYREEENGRGNFPPRFSGLQFPNYSSELNVNALELDDSALYLCASSTQEGSSDEQFFGPGTRLTVL.

This chain uses TRBV24-1 with TRBJ2-1, with 7 bases aligning to TRBD1. This CDR3 is 11 amino acids long. The J segment lost 8 bases and the V segment lost 6 bases, leaving 0 bases of the junction unmatched. In germline, CDR1 is KGHDR, CDR2 SFDVKD. DNA of the CDR3: TGTGCCACCAGTCAGGGGGATGAGCAGTTCTTC. Its protein product is CATSQGDEQFF.

V usage is TRBV4-1 and J usage is TRBJ1-3; D unclear. Trimming stripped 0 bases from V and 7 bases from J, with 13 bases between. The CDR3 sequence is 15 residues long. Germline loops: CDR1 MGHRA, CDR2 YSYEKL. CDR3 region: CASSQEGGPGNTIYF. CDR3 DNA: TGCGCCAGCAGCCAAGAGGGTGGCCCCGGGAACACCATATATTTT.

The rearrangement links TRBV4-3 to TRBJ2-7; 10 nucleotides line up with TRBD1. CDR3 length: 17 amino acids. Trimming took 1 base from V and 3 from J; bases not matched to a gene: 9. In germline, CDR1 is LGHNA, CDR2 YSLEER. The CDR3: CASSQVHRTGGIYEQYF. The CDR3, as DNA: TGCGCCAGCAGCCAAGTTCACCGGACAGGGGGTATCTACGAGCAGTACTTC.

This rearrangement joins TRBV7-2 to TRBJ2-6; 7 nucleotides line up with TRBD1. V was pared by 5 bases and J by 0 bases, with 4 bases of the junction left unmatched. Germline V CDR1 and CDR2: SGHTA, FQGNSA. This CDR3 spans 16 amino acids. CDR3 sequence (DNA): TGTGCCAGCAGCCCTGACAGGGCCTCTGGGGCCAACGTCCTGACTTTC. Encoded protein: CASSPDRASGANVLTF.

The chain employs TRBV2 and TRBJ2-7, with 11 nucleotides matching TRBD2. The CDR3 loop spans 15 amino acids. V was pared by 6 bases and J by 2 bases, with 6 bases of the junction left unmatched. The V gene's germline CDR1 is SNHLY and CDR2 FYNNEI. The CDR3 is CASRLAGVPAYEQYF. CDR3 bases: TGTGCCAGCAGACTAGCGGGAGTACCGGCCTACGAGCAGTACTTC.

About this clone: This same CDR3 is encoded by further DNA sequences in the sample. V gene TRBV28 combines with J gene TRBJ1-2; 9 nucleotides agree with TRBD1. The CDR3 has 14 residues. The trim removed 4 bases at V and 1 base at J, leaving 1 base unmatched. The germline CDR1 and CDR2 sequences are MDHEN and SYDVKM. The CDR3 sequence is CASSSGQGNYGYTF. CDR3 nucleotide sequence: TGTGCCAGCAGTTCGGGACAGGGTAACTATGGCTACACCTTC.

The chain employs TRBV29-1 and TRBJ2-2, with TRBD1 matching 10 bases. This CDR3 spans 16 amino acids. CDR1 and CDR2 (germline): SQVTM, ANQGSEA. After removal of 6 bases from V and 3 bases from J, the junction contained 10 bases not matched to a gene. This CDR3 reads CSVQVYGTGDTGELFF. CDR3 sequence (DNA): TGCAGCGTCCAAGTATATGGGACAGGGGACACCGGGGAGCTGTTTTTT.

The table lists this clone with a count of one. The J gene is TRBJ1-1, the V gene TRBV28; D unresolved. V was cut by 6 bases and J by 7 bases, with 9 bases left in between. CDR3 length: 11 residues. Germline V gene sequence: CDR1 MDHEN, CDR2 SYDVKM. The CDR3 DNA reads as TGTGCCAGCAGATTGACCCGTGAAGCTTTCTTT. This gives the protein CASRLTREAFF. Combining the CDR3 with reference TRBV28 and TRBJ1-1 gives the whole variable domain DVKVTQSSRYLVKRTGEKVFLECVQDMDHENMFWYRQDPGLGLRLIYFSYDVKMKEKGDIPEGYSVSREKKERFSLILESASTNQTSMYLCASRLTREAFFGQGTRLTVV.

This sequence joins TRBV2 and TRBJ2-4; D is unclear. CDR1 and CDR2 from the germline V gene are SNHLY and FYNNEI. The CDR3 extends over 11 amino acids. V gave up 8 bases and J gave up 0 bases, with 2 bases separating them. CDR3 nucleotides: TGTGCCAGCTCAGCCAAAAACATTCAGTACTTC. Its translation: CASSAKNIQYF.

The gene calls are TRBV2 and TRBJ2-2, with TRBD1 matching 7 bases. The V segment lost 7 bases and the J segment 6 bases; nucleotides outside the gene matches: 14. Germline assignment: CDR1 SNHLY and CDR2 FYNNEI. The CDR3 contains 16 residues. The CDR3 reads CASKGVRGRSAGELFF. The CDR3 DNA reads as TGTGCCAGCAAAGGGGTGAGGGGGCGATCCGCCGGGGAGCTGTTTTTT.

This chain uses TRBV3-1 (or the pseudogene TRBV3-2) with TRBJ2-7, with D perhaps being TRBD1 or TRBD2 (5 bases each). The CDR3 contains 15 residues. Looked up from germline, CDR1 is LGHDT and CDR2 is YNNKEL (reference sequence). The V end lost 0 bases, the J end lost 3 bases, and 12 bases lay between the germline ends. The CDR3 coding sequence is TGTGCCAGCAGCCAAGATCTAGGGGCGGGCTACGAGCAGTACTTC. Its protein is CASSQDLGAGYEQYF.

The rearrangement uses TRBV6-5 and TRBJ2-7; D not resolved. V was cut by 0 bases and J by 0 bases, with 3 bases left in between. The CDR3 sequence is 13 residues long. Germline V CDR1 and CDR2: MNHEY, SVGAGI. The CDR3 DNA follows: TGTGCCAGCAGTTACTCGGCCTCCTACGAGCAGTACTTC. Translation: CASSYSASYEQYF.